This TCR beta chain is drawn from a study of early T cells in non-severe SARS-CoV-2 infection. Per the germline V gene, CDR1 is SEHNR and CDR2 is FQNEAQ (reference sequence). CDR3 length: 14 amino acids. The V end was cut by 0 bases, the J end by 7 bases, with 10 bases between. Individual cDNA molecules were tagged with unique molecular identifiers, the study reported. TCRdb ran MiXCR on the 5' RACE reads and lists one entry per CDR3 protein. The table includes some 31,000 distinct CDR3 sequences, approximately 5% detected once. The clonotype originates from an adult who was a healthcare worker with PCR-confirmed SARS-CoV-2 infection or an uninfected control (not recorded which). The chain uses TRBV7-9 and TRBJ2-4; tentative D call: TRBD1 (6 bases). Specimen: whole blood. CDR3 sequence reads: CASSLARDRNIQYF. CDR3 DNA sequence: TGTGCCAGCAGCTTAGCTAGAGACAGGAACATTCAGTACTTC.